The rows below give T cell receptor beta chains drawn from one sample of a study of T cell repertoires in cytomegalovirus infection. Using its own MiXCR run on the reads, TCRdb lists one record per CDR3 protein. The data contain hundreds of thousands of distinct CDR3 sequences, 35% to 45% of them seen just once; the ten biggest clones take up roughly 2.8%. What was sequenced was PBMCs. The receptors derive from a human donor in good health (CMV status not recorded). Some clones in this sample may be carry-over from other donors' samples. Both conserved end residues are part of each CDR3. The D gene is left open where the match is weak. Clone size is not always given. Where it is, it says once, few, many or a class for expanded clones.

v_gene,abundance,len,d_gene,j_gene,CDR3nt,CDR3aa
TRBV29-1,-,14,-,TRBJ1-1,TGCAGCGTTGGGACGGGGCGCCGGCACACTGAAGCTTTCTTT,CSVGTGRRHTEAFF
TRBV19,-,15,-,TRBJ1-4,TGTGCCAGTAGTATAAAACCAAACCCCAAGGAAAAACTGTTTTTT,CASSIKPNPKEKLFF
TRBV19,many,16,-,TRBJ2-4,TGTGCCAGTAGTATTGGGCAGCAAATAGCCAAAAACATTCAGTACTTC,CASSIGQQIAKNIQYF
TRBV19,many,11,-,TRBJ1-1,TGTGCCAGTAGTATCTCCCTCACCGTACACTTT,CASSISLTVHF
TRBV2,-,15,-,TRBJ2-1,TGTGCCAGCAGTACCCAAGGAGTCGGTTACAATGAGCAGTTCTTC,CASSTQGVGYNEQFF
TRBV5-6,few,15,-,TRBJ1-1,TGTGCCAGCAGCTTGGGGGGACATGGAAACACTGAAGCTTTCTTT,CASSLGGHGNTEAFF
TRBV5-1,-,13,-,TRBJ1-1,TGCGCCAGCAGCCGAGGAAGCGGGGGGGAAGCTTTCTTT,CASSRGSGGEAFF
TRBV20-1,few,13,TRBD1,TRBJ1-2,TGCAGTGCTAGAGCGACAGGGGTTGGTGGCTACACCTTC,CSARATGVGGYTF
TRBV6-1,few,17,TRBD1,TRBJ2-5,TGTGCCAGCAGTGAATTTCGTAGTCGGGGACAGCAAGAGACCCAGTACTTC,CASSEFRSRGQQETQYF
TRBV20-1,few,13,-,TRBJ1-4,TGCAGTGCTAGAGCCATGCAGGCCGAAAAACTGTTTTTT,CSARAMQAEKLFF
TRBV7-2,few,14,TRBD2,TRBJ2-1,TGTGCCAGCAGAGCGGGGGGTCCCATCAATGAGCAGTTCTTC,CASRAGGPINEQFF
TRBV20-1,-,14,TRBD2,TRBJ2-1,TGCAGTGCATCGACTAGCGGGCCTTACAATGAGCAGTTCTTC,CSASTSGPYNEQFF
TRBV7-9,-,12,-,TRBJ1-1,TGTGCCAGCAGCTTAGCAACAGTTGAAGCTTTCTTT,CASSLATVEAFF
TRBV5-1,-,15,TRBD1,TRBJ1-5,TGCGCCAGCAGCTTGGAGACAGGGGGCAATCAGCCCCAGCATTGG,CASSLETGGNQPQHW
TRBV2,few,13,TRBD2,TRBJ2-3,TGTGCCAGCAGTGCTAGCGGGGCGAATACGCAGTATTTT,CASSASGANTQYF
TRBV7-2,few,14,-,TRBJ1-1,TGTGCCAGCAGCTTAAAGTGGAAAAACACTGAAGCTTTCTTT,CASSLKWKNTEAFF
TRBV2,-,13,-,TRBJ1-2,TGTGCCAGCAGTGAACTAGGGGACTATGGCTACACCTTC,CASSELGDYGYTF
TRBV20-1,few,15,-,TRBJ2-1,TGCAGTGCTCCTAGTGCAGGGACCGCCTACAATGAGCAGTTCTTC,CSAPSAGTAYNEQFF
TRBV5-1,-,15,TRBD1,TRBJ1-1,TGCGCCAGCATACCAGGGGGCGAAGCTCTCACTGAAGCTTTCTTT,CASIPGGEALTEAFF
TRBV4-3,once,15,-,TRBJ1-2,TGCGCCAGCAGCCAAGAGGACAGTAGAGGGTTTGGCTACACCTTC,CASSQEDSRGFGYTF
TRBV27,-,14,-,TRBJ2-2,TGTGCCAGCAGTTTTGGTCTGAACACCGGGGAGCTGTTTTTT,CASSFGLNTGELFF
TRBV7-3,few,15,-,TRBJ1-3,TGTGCCAGCAGCTCACGAGCGGGGTGGGTAAACACCATATATTTT,CASSSRAGWVNTIYF
TRBV10-3,many,12,-,TRBJ2-2,TGTGCCATCAGTGAGTCGGTAGGGGAGCTGTTTTTT,CAISESVGELFF
TRBV19,few,13,-,TRBJ1-5,TGTGCCAGTAGTGCTTCTACCAATCAGCCCCAGCATTTT,CASSASTNQPQHF
TRBV19,-,13,-,TRBJ1-5,TGTGCCAGTAGTATAGTGGGCGGCAGGCCCCAGCATTTT,CASSIVGGRPQHF
TRBV28,-,13,TRBD1,TRBJ2-7,TGTGCCATCCGACAGGGCGGCACCTACGAGCAGTACTTC,CAIRQGGTYEQYF
TRBV9,-,16,TRBD2,TRBJ2-2,TGTGCCAGCAGCGTAAGAAGCGGGGGGAACACCGGGGAGCTGTTTTTT,CASSVRSGGNTGELFF
TRBV12-3/TRBV12-4,few,11,TRBD1,TRBJ2-7,TGTGCCAGCAGTGACAGGGGCGAGCAGTACTTC,CASSDRGEQYF
TRBV24-1,many,15,-,TRBJ2-5,TGTGCCACCAGTGATGTCGGAGGGAAAGGGGAGACCCAGTACTTC,CATSDVGGKGETQYF
TRBV7-6,many,16,-,TRBJ2-5,TGTGCCAGCAGCTTACTCGGGACTCCCGACCAGGAGACCCAGTACTTC,CASSLLGTPDQETQYF
TRBV6-1,-,15,TRBD1,TRBJ1-6,TGTGCCAGCAGTGGGGGACAGGCGTCAAATTCACCCCTCCACTTT,CASSGGQASNSPLHF
TRBV5-4,-,15,TRBD2,TRBJ2-5,TGTGCCAGCAGCCTAAATACCGGGACTAGCGGGACCCAGTACTTC,CASSLNTGTSGTQYF
TRBV3-1,-,15,TRBD1,TRBJ1-2,TGTGCCAGCAGCCAAGTAAGGGACAGGTCTTATGGCTACACCTTC,CASSQVRDRSYGYTF
TRBV5-1,-,22,-,TRBJ2-6,TGCGCCAGCAGCTTCTCGACTGTTAGCGCCCTATTAACAAACTCTGGGGCCAACGTCCTGACTTTC,CASSFSTVSALLTNSGANVLTF
TRBV20-1,-,14,TRBD2,TRBJ2-5,TGCAGTGCTAGAGCGGGAGGGCCGCCAGAGACCCAGTACTTC,CSARAGGPPETQYF
TRBV28,few,15,-,TRBJ2-3,TGTGCCAGCGGCTTGGGCGGGGCCCGCACAGATACGCAGTATTTT,CASGLGGARTDTQYF
TRBV7-7,-,16,TRBD2,TRBJ2-2,TGTGCTAGCAGCTTAGGAAGCAGCGGGGACACCGGGGAGCTGTTTTTT,CASSLGSSGDTGELFF
TRBV6-8,few,15,TRBD2,TRBJ2-2,TGTGCCAGCAGTTCCGGGTCTAGCGGGACCGGGGAGCTGTTTTTT,CASSSGSSGTGELFF
TRBV28,-,15,-,TRBJ2-7,TGTGCCAGTTCATCCGACAGGCTACAACACTACGAGCAGTACTTC,CASSSDRLQHYEQYF
TRBV5-6,-,13,-,TRBJ2-4,TGTGCCAGCAGCCGACAGGCCAAAAACATTCAGTACTTC,CASSRQAKNIQYF
TRBV7-6,-,13,-,TRBJ2-3,TGTGCCAGCAGCTTAGTCAGATCAGATACGCAGTATTTT,CASSLVRSDTQYF
TRBV6-2/TRBV6-3,few,12,-,TRBJ2-1,TGTGCCAGCAAACTCGCTCGTGATGAGCAGTTCTTC,CASKLARDEQFF
TRBV12-3/TRBV12-4,-,15,TRBD2,TRBJ2-1,TGTGCCAGCTGTTCTGGGACTAGCGGTTACAATGAGCAGTTCTTC,CASCSGTSGYNEQFF
TRBV6-5,many,15,-,TRBJ1-2,TGTGCCAGCAGCCCACTCCGGGGGGGCGACTATGGCTACACCTTC,CASSPLRGGDYGYTF
TRBV5-1,-,16,-,TRBJ1-5,TGCGCCAGCAGCCTGGGACTTGGGGACGGGGGGCAGCCCCAGCATTTT,CASSLGLGDGGQPQHF
TRBV7-8,few,15,-,TRBJ1-2,TGTGCCAGCAGCTTGGGGACCGTATCTAACTATGGCTACACCTTC,CASSLGTVSNYGYTF
TRBV28,-,11,-,TRBJ2-7,TGTGCCAGCATTTCAGGACAGAAGCAGTACTTC,CASISGQKQYF
TRBV20-1,-,15,TRBD2,TRBJ2-7,TGCAGTGCTAGAGGAGTGACTAGCGGCAACTACGAGCAGTACTTC,CSARGVTSGNYEQYF
TRBV18,few,15,-,TRBJ2-2,TGTGCCAGCTCACCCGGACAGTCGAACACCGGGGAGCTGTTTTTT,CASSPGQSNTGELFF
TRBV12-3/TRBV12-4,few,14,-,TRBJ1-5,TGTGCCAGCAGCCCTGCTCCTAGCAATCAGCCCCAGCATTTT,CASSPAPSNQPQHF
TRBV5-6,few,16,-,TRBJ1-5,TGTGCCAGCAGCGGCGGGGGGGCAGGGGGCAATCAGCCCCAGCATTTT,CASSGGGAGGNQPQHF
TRBV28,many,17,TRBD1,TRBJ2-7,TGTGCCAGCTGCGCGAGTATAGGGGACAGGGACTCCTACGAGCAGTACTTC,CASCASIGDRDSYEQYF
TRBV28,-,16,-,TRBJ1-5,TGTGCCAGCAGTCCCCCCCGGATCAATAGCAATCAGCCCCAGCATTTT,CASSPPRINSNQPQHF